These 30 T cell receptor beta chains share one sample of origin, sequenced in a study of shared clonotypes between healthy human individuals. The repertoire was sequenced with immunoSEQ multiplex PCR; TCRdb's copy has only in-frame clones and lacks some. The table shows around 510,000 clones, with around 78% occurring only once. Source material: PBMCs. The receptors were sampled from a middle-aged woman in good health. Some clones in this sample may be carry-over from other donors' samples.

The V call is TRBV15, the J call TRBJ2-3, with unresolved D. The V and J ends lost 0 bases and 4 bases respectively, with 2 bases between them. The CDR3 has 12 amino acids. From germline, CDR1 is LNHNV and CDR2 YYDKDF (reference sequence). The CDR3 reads CATSRDADTQYF. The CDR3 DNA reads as TGTGCCACCAGCAGAGATGCAGATACGCAGTATTTT.

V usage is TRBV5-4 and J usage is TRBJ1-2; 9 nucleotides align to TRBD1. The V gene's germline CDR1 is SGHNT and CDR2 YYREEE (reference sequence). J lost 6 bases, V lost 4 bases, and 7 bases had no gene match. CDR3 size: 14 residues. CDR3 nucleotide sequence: TGTGCCAGCAGCGGGGGACAGGGTGCCGATGGCTACACCTTC. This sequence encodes CASSGGQGADGYTF.

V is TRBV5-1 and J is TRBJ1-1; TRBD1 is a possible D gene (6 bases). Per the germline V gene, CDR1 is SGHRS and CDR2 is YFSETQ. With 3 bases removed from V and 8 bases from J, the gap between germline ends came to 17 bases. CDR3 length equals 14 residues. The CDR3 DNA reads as TGCGCCAGCAGCTACGGACAGCGCGAGGAGGAAGCTTTCTTT. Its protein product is CASSYGQREEEAFF.

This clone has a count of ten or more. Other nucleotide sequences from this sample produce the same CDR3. CDR3 coding DNA: TGTGCCAGCAGCTTAGCGCGGCTAGCGGGAAGGTCCGGGGAGCTGTTTTTT. Residues: CASSLARLAGRSGELFF. The chain employs TRBV7-6 and TRBJ2-2, with 9 bases identical to TRBD2. CDR3 length equals 17 residues. Germline assignment: CDR1 SGHVS and CDR2 FNYEAQ. The V and J ends lost 0 bases and 6 bases, in that order; junction bases with no gene match: 8.

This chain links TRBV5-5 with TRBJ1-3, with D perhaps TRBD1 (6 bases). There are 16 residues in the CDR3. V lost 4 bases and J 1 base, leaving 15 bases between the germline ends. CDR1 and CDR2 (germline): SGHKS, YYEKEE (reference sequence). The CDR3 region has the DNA TGTGCCAGCAGCGGGATCAGGGGACCGTCTGGAAACACCATATATTTT. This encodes CASSGIRGPSGNTIYF. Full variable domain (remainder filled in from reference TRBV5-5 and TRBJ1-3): DAGVTQSPTHLIKTRGQQVTLRCSPISGHKSVSWYQQVLGQGPQFIFQYYEKEERGRGNFPDRFSARQFPNYSSELNVNALLLGDSALYLCASSGIRGPSGNTIYFGEGSWLTVV.

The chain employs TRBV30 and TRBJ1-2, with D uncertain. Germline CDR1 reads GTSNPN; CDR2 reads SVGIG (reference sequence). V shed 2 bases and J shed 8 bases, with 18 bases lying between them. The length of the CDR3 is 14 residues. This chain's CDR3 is CAWSTQPGGWGYTF. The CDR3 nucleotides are TGTGCCTGGAGTACACAACCGGGCGGTTGGGGCTACACCTTC.

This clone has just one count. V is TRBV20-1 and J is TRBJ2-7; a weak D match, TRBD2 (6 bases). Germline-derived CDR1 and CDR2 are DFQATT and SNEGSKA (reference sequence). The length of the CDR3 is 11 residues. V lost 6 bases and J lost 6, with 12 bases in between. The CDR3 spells CSAPGGIEQYF. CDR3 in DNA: TGCAGTGCCCCAGGAGGGATCGAGCAGTACTTC.

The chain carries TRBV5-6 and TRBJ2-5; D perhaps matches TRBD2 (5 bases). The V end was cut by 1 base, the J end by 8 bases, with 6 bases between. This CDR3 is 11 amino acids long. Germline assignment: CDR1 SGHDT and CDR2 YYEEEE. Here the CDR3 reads CASSLSGTQYF. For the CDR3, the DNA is TGTGCCAGCAGCTTGAGCGGAACCCAGTACTTC.

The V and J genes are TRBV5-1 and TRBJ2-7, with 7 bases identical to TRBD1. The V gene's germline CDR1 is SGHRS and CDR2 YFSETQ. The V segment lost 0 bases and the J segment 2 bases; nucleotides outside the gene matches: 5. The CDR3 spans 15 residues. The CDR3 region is CASSLGGTAAYEQYF. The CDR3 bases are TGCGCCAGCAGCTTGGGTGGGACAGCCGCCTACGAGCAGTACTTC.

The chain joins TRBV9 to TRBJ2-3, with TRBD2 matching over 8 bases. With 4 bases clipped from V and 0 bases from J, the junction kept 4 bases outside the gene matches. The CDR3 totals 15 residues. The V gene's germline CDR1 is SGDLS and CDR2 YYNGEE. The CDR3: CASSTSGASTDTQYF. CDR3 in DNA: TGTGCCAGCAGCACTAGCGGAGCTAGCACAGATACGCAGTATTTT. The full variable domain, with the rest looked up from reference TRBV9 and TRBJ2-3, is DSGVTQTPKHLITATGQRVTLRCSPRSGDLSVYWYQQSLDQGLQFLIQYYNGEERAKGNILERFSAQQFPDLHSELNLSSLELGDSALYFCASSTSGASTDTQYFGPGTRLTVL.

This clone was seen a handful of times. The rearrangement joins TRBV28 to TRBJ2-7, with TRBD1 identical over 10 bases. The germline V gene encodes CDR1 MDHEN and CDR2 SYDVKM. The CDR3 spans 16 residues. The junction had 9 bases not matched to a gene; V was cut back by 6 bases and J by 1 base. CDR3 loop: CASSSPGQGNSYEQYF. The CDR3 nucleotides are TGTGCCAGCAGCTCCCCGGGACAGGGGAATTCCTACGAGCAGTACTTC.

CDR3 residues: CASSPVLAGDEQYF. The CDR3 DNA is TGTGCCAGCTCACCGGTACTAGCGGGAGACGAGCAGTACTTC. This chain joins TRBV18 and TRBJ2-7; 11 nucleotides align to TRBD2. Germline assignment: CDR1 KGHSH and CDR2 LQKENI. Trimming cost V 3 bases and J 5 bases; bases outside gene matches: 3. The CDR3 runs to 14 residues.

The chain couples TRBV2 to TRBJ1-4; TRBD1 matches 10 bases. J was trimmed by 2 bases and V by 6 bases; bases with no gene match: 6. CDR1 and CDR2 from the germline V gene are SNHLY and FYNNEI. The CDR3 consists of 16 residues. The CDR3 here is CASSETGGSTNEKLFF. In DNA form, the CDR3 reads TGTGCCAGCAGCGAGACAGGGGGCTCGACTAATGAAAAACTGTTTTTT. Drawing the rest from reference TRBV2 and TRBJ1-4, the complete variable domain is EPEVTQTPSHQVTQMGQEVILRCVPISNHLYFYWYRQILGQKVEFLVSFYNNEISEKSEIFDDQFSVERPDGSNFTLKIRSTKLEDSAMYFCASSETGGSTNEKLFFGSGTQLSVL.

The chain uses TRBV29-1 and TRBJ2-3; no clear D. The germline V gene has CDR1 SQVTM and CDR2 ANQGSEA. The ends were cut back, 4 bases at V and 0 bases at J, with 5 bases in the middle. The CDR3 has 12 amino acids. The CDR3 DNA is TGCAGCGTTGCCGCAAGCACAGATACGCAGTATTTT. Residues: CSVAASTDTQYF.

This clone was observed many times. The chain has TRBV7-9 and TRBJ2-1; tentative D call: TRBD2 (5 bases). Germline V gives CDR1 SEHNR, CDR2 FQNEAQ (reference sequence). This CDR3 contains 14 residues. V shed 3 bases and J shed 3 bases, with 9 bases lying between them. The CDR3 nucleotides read TGTGCCAGCAGCTTGGGAAGCGGCTACAATGAGCAGTTCTTC. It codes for CASSLGSGYNEQFF.

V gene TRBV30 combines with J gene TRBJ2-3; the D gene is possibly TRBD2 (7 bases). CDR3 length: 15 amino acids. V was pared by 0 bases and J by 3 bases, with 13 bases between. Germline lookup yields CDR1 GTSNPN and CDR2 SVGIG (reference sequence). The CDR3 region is CAWSVQGGATDTQYF. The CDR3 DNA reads TGTGCCTGGAGTGTACAGGGAGGGGCGACAGATACGCAGTATTTT.

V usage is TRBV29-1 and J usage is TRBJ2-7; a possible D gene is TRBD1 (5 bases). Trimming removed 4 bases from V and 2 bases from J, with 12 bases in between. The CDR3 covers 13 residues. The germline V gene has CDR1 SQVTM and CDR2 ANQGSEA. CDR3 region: CSVAVDTTYEQYF. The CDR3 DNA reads TGCAGCGTTGCGGTGGACACCACCTACGAGCAGTACTTC.

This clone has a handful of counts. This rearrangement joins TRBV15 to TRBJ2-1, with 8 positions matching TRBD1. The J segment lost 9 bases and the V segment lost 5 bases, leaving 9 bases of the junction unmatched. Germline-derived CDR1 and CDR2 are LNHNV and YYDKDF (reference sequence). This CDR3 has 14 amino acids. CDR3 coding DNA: TGTGCCACCAGCGGGGGACAGGCAACTAGTGAGCAGTTCTTC. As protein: CATSGGQATSEQFF. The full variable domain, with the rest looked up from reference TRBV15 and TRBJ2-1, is DAMVIQNPRYQVTQFGKPVTLSCSQTLNHNVMYWYQQKSSQAPKLLFHYYDKDFNNEADTPDNFQSRRPNTSFCFLDIRSPGLGDTAMYLCATSGGQATSEQFFGPGTRLTVL.

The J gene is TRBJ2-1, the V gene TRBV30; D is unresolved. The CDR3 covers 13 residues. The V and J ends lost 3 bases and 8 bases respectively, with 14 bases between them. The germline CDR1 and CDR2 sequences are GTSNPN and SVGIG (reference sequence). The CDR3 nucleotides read TGTGCCTGGAGGCACGAGAATCGGCATGAGCAGTTCTTC. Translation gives CAWRHENRHEQFF. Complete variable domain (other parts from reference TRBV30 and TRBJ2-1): SQTIHQWPATLVQPVGSPLSLECTVEGTSNPNLYWYRQAAGRGLQLLFYSVGIGQISSEVPQNLSASRPQDRQFILSSKKLLLSDSGFYLCAWRHENRHEQFFGPGTRLTVL.

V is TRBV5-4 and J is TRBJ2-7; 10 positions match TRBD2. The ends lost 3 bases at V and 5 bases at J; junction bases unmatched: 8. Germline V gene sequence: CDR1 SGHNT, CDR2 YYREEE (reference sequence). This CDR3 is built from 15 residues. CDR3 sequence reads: CASSSTTSGTHEQYF. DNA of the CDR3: TGTGCCAGCAGCTCCACCACTAGCGGGACCCACGAGCAGTACTTC.

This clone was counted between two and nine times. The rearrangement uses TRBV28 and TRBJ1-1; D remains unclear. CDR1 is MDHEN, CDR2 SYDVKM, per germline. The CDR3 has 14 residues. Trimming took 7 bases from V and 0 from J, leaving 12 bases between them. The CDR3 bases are TGTGCCAGCACCGTCAGGCGGATGAACACTGAAGCTTTCTTT. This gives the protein CASTVRRMNTEAFF.

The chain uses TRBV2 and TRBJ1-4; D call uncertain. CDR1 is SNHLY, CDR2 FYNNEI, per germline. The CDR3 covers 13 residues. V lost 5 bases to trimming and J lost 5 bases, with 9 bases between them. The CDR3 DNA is TGTGCCAGCAGTAAGTCGGGGAATGAAAAACTGTTTTTT. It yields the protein CASSKSGNEKLFF.

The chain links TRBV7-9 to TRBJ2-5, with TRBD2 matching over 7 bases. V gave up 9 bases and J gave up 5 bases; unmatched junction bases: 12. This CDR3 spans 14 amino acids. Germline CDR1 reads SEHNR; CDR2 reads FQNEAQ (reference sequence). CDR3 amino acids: CASLPSGGGETQYF. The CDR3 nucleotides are TGTGCCAGTCTCCCTAGCGGCGGAGGGGAGACCCAGTACTTC.

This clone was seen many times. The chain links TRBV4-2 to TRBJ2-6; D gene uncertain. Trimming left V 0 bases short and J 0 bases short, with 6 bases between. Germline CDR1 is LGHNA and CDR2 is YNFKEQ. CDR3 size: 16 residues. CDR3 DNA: TGTGCCAGCAGCCAAGATGATAGCTCTGGGGCCAACGTCCTGACTTTC. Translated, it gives CASSQDDSSGANVLTF.

The CDR3 here is CASSSSGQKEQYF. In nucleotides, the CDR3 is TGTGCCAGCAGCTCATCGGGACAAAAGGAGCAGTACTTC. The chain joins TRBV7-9 to TRBJ2-7, with D perhaps TRBD1 (6 bases). Germline CDR1 reads SEHNR; CDR2 reads FQNEAQ (reference sequence). V was pared by 4 bases and J by 7 bases, with 14 bases between. The CDR3 is made up of 13 amino acids.

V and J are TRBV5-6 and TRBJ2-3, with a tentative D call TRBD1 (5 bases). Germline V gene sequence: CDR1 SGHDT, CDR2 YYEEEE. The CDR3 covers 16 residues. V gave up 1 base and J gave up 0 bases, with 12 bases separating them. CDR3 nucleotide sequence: TGTGCCAGCAGCTTGCTCACAGGCGTTAGCACAGATACGCAGTATTTT. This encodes CASSLLTGVSTDTQYF.

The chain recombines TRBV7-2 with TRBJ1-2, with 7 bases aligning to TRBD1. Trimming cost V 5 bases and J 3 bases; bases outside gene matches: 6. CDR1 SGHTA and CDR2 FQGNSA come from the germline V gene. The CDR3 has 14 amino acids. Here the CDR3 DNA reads TGTGCCAGCAGCCGAAGTACAGGGGACTATGGCTACACCTTC. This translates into CASSRSTGDYGYTF.

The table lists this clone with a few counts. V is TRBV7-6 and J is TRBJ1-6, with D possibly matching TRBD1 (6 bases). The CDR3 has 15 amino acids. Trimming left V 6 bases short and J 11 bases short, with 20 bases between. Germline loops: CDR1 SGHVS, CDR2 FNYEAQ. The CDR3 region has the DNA TGTGCCAGCAGTCCTACAGTACAGGGACGAACACCCCTCCACTTT. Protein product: CASSPTVQGRTPLHF.

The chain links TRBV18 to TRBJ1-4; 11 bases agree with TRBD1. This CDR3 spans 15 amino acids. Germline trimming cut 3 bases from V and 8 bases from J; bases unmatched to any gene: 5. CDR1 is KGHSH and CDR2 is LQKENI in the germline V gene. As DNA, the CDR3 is TGTGCCAGCTCACCCTCCGGGACAGGGGGGGAAAAACTGTTTTTT. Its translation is CASSPSGTGGEKLFF.

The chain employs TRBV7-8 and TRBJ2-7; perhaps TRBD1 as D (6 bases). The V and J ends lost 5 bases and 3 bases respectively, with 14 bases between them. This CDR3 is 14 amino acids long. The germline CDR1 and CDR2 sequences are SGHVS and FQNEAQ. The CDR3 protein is CASSAEGGYYEQYF. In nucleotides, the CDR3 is TGTGCCAGCAGCGCCGAAGGGGGATACTACGAGCAGTACTTC.